This entry lists 11 T cell receptor beta chains sequenced from one sample in a study of cytomegalovirus exposure and HLA in healthy donors. Both 60 Vbeta primers and 13 Jbeta primers went into the PCR. TCRdb's table, derived via immunoSEQ multiplex PCR, lists solely in-frame clones and lacks some. Counted here are some 150,000 clones, roughly 82% occurring once; the ten biggest clones make up 5% to 7.5%. Sequencing was performed on PBMCs. All receptors come from a woman aged 45 to 65 in good health and CMV-seropositive.

V usage is TRBV9 and J usage is TRBJ2-7, with 11 bases lining up with TRBD1. Germline CDR1 is SGDLS and CDR2 is YYNGEE. The V gene end was trimmed by 2 bases and the J gene end by 3 bases; junction bases not matched to a gene: 4. The CDR3 length is 15 residues. CDR3 sequence: CASSVSGTGGYEQYF. DNA for the CDR3: TGTGCCAGCAGCGTTTCCGGGACAGGGGGCTACGAGCAGTACTTC.

The rearrangement uses TRBV27 and TRBJ2-2; D remains ambiguous. The CDR3 covers 13 residues. In germline, CDR1 is MNHEY, CDR2 SMNVEV (reference sequence). V lost 5 bases to trimming and J lost 5 bases, with 9 bases between them. The CDR3 is CASSPPRTGELFF. The CDR3 DNA is TGTGCCAGCAGTCCCCCTAGGACCGGGGAGCTGTTTTTT.

The chain carries TRBV4-3 and TRBJ2-7; 9 bases map to TRBD1. J gave up 6 bases and V 4 bases, and 10 bases lay outside the gene matches. Germline-derived CDR1 and CDR2 are LGHNA and YSLEER. CDR3 length equals 15 residues. This chain's CDR3 is CASSLIPGQGTEQYF. The CDR3 DNA reads as TGCGCCAGCAGCCTTATACCGGGACAGGGAACCGAGCAGTACTTC.

The chain recombines TRBV30 with TRBJ1-1; TRBD1 matches at 9 bases. Germline V gene data show CDR1 as GTSNPN and CDR2 as SVGIG (reference sequence). V gave up 4 bases and J gave up 5 bases; unmatched junction bases: 11. This CDR3 has 15 amino acids. The CDR3 is CAWTPTGGGVTEAFF. CDR3 nucleotides: TGTGCCTGGACACCTACAGGGGGCGGCGTTACTGAAGCTTTCTTT.

J is TRBJ2-5 and V is TRBV29-1; D not resolved. Deletions cut 1 base from V and 5 bases from J, with 14 bases between. Germline V gene sequence: CDR1 SQVTM, CDR2 ANQGSEA. The CDR3 length is 14 residues. CDR3 bases: TGCAGCGTTGAAGGACGCTCCTTCGGGGAGACCCAGTACTTC. Residues: CSVEGRSFGETQYF.

The chain couples TRBV4-3 to TRBJ1-4; D not certain. The CDR3 runs to 16 residues. CDR1 and CDR2 from the germline V gene are LGHNA and YSLEER. Trimming left V 0 bases short and J 0 bases short, with 8 bases between. In DNA, the CDR3 is TGCGCCAGCAGCCAAGACCTCACTGCAACTAATGAAAAACTGTTTTTT. Protein product: CASSQDLTATNEKLFF.

The V call is TRBV5-4, the J call TRBJ1-1; 7 bases agree with TRBD1. After removal of 4 bases from V and 0 bases from J, the junction contained 3 bases not matched to a gene. The length of the CDR3 is 14 residues. CDR1 SGHNT and CDR2 YYREEE come from the germline V gene (reference sequence). CDR3: CASSVDRVNTEAFF. The CDR3 DNA reads as TGTGCCAGCAGCGTAGACAGGGTGAACACTGAAGCTTTCTTT.

V usage is TRBV11-2 and J usage is TRBJ2-1; 7 bases line up with TRBD2. Trimming removed 0 bases from V and 4 bases from J; junction bases left unmatched: 6. CDR1 and CDR2 from the germline V gene are SGHAT and FQNNGV. This CDR3 has 16 amino acids. CDR3 in DNA: TGTGCCAGCAGCTTAGATCTGGGCGGGGGTTACAATGAGCAGTTCTTC. It yields the protein CASSLDLGGGYNEQFF.

The chain has TRBV5-6 and TRBJ2-3, with a tentative D call TRBD2 (6 bases). The length of the CDR3 is 17 residues. Trimming pared 4 bases from V and 4 bases from J, leaving 22 bases between. Germline V gene sequence: CDR1 SGHDT, CDR2 YYEEEE. For the CDR3, the DNA is TGTGCCAGCAGCCCTTTTCGGGACTTGGGATTCGCAGATACGCAGTATTTT. As protein: CASSPFRDLGFADTQYF.

The CDR3: CASSPAGGASDTQYF. The CDR3 nucleotides are TGCGCCAGCAGTCCGGCGGGGGGGGCATCGGATACGCAGTATTTT. The chain uses TRBV5-1 and TRBJ2-3, with 9 bases that match TRBD2. V gave up 5 bases and J gave up 6 bases; unmatched junction bases: 10. Germline assignment: CDR1 SGHRS and CDR2 YFSETQ. This CDR3 contains 15 residues.

This clone was counted once. The genes are TRBV5-4 and TRBJ1-6; 7 bases are shared with TRBD1. This CDR3 spans 17 amino acids. Germline loops: CDR1 SGHNT, CDR2 YYREEE (reference sequence). The J segment lost 4 bases and the V segment lost 0 bases, leaving 7 bases of the junction unmatched. The CDR3 sequence is CASSLEGRGVYNSPLHF. CDR3 nucleotides: TGTGCCAGCAGCTTGGAGGGCAGGGGGGTTTATAATTCACCCCTCCACTTT.